This TCR beta chain is from a study of cytomegalovirus exposure and HLA in healthy donors. Study-level background: An analysis done earlier identified roughly 120 million unique TCR beta sequences from around 180 million T cells.

CDR3 size: 15 residues. From germline, CDR1 is WNHNN and CDR2 SYGVQD (reference sequence). V lost 3 bases to trimming and J lost 3 bases; unmatched junction nucleotides: 5. With respect to this clone: Antigen: not known.

Findings and limits, study-wide: Data from an earlier analysis indicated that most TCR beta V segments were productive either about 90% or about 30% of the time. Researchers counted around 160 TCR beta chains as cytomegalovirus-associated. The records held CMV serostatus as the only immune exposure information.

13 Jbeta primers and 60 Vbeta primers were used for the PCR. Sequenced by immunoSEQ multiplex PCR; TCRdb stores in-frame clones only, minus some. This table has around 100,000 clones, 78% appearing once. The V gene is TRBV10-1, the J gene TRBJ2-1, with 7 positions matching TRBD2. Material for sequencing was PBMCs. The clonotype comes from a male donor in good health and CMV-seropositive. The DNA of the CDR3 is TGCGCCAGCAGTGATTCGGGAGGAAACTACAATGAGCAGTTCTTC. The encoded protein is CASSDSGGNYNEQFF.